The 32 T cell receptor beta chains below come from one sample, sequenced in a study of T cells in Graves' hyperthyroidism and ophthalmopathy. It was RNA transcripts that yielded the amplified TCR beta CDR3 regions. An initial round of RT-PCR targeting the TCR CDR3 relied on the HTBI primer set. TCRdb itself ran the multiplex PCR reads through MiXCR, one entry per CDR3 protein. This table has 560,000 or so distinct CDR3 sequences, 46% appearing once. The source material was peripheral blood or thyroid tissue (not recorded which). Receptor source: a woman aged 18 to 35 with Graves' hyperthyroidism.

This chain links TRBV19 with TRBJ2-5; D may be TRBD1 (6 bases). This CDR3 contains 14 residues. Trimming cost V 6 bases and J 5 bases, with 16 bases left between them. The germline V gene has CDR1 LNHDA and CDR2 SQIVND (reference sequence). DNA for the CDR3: TGTGCCAGTAGCTCCATGGGACACCTCGAGACCCAGTACTTC. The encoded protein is CASSSMGHLETQYF.

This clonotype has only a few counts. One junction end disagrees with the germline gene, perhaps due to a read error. The CDR3 DNA sequence: TGTGCCAGCAGTTACGGGGCGAATAATTCACCCCTCCACTTT. This translates into CASSYGANNSPLHF. This sequence joins TRBV10-3 and TRBJ1-6, with a possible D match to TRBD1 (5 bases). Germline V gives CDR1 ENHRY, CDR2 SYGVKD. This CDR3 has 14 amino acids.

CDR3 DNA sequence: TGTGCCAGCGGGATCCACTACGAGCAGTACTTC. This gives the protein CASGIHYEQYF. This chain connects TRBV2 to TRBJ2-7; no definite D call. Trimming took off 8 bases at V and 3 bases at J, with 8 bases between the two ends. This CDR3 comprises 11 residues. Per germline, CDR1 SNHLY and CDR2 FYNNEI. Supplemented by reference TRBV2 and TRBJ2-7, the full variable domain reads EPEVTQTPSHQVTQMGQEVILRCVPISNHLYFYWYRQILGQKVEFLVSFYNNEISEKSEIFDDQFSVERPDGSNFTLKIRSTKLEDSAMYFCASGIHYEQYFGPGTRLTVT.

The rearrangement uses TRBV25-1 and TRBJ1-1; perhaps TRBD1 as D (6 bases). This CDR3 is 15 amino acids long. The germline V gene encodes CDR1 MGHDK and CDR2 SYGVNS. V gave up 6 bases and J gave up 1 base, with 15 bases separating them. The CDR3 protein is CASSGVQGGNTEAFF. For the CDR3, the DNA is TGTGCCAGCAGCGGGGTACAGGGTGGGAACACTGAAGCTTTCTTT. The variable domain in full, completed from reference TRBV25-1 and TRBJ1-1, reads EADIYQTPRYLVIGTGKKITLECSQTMGHDKMYWYQQDPGMELHLIHYSYGVNSTEKGDLSSESTVSRIRTEHFPLTLESARPSHTSQYLCASSGVQGGNTEAFFGQGTRLTVV.

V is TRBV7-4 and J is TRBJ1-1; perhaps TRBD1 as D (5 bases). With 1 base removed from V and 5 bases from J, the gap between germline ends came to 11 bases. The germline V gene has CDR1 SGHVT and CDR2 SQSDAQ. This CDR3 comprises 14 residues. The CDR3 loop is CASSLVQGETEAFF. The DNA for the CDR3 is TGTGCCAGCAGCTTAGTGCAGGGCGAGACTGAAGCTTTCTTT.

CDR3 protein: CASFGPNYGYTF. The CDR3 nucleotides read TGTGCCAGTTTTGGGCCGAACTATGGCTACACCTTC. This chain links TRBV25-1 with TRBJ1-2, with no clear D. Deletions cut 9 bases from V and 2 bases from J, with 10 bases between. The germline CDR1 and CDR2 sequences are MGHDK and SYGVNS. There are 12 residues in the CDR3.

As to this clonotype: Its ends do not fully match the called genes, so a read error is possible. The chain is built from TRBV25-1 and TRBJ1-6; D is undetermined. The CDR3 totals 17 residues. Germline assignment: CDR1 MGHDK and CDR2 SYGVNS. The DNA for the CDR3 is TGCGCCAGCAGCCATGAACTCGCAGGAGACTGGGGTTCACCCCTCCACTTT. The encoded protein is CASSHELAGDWGSPLHF.

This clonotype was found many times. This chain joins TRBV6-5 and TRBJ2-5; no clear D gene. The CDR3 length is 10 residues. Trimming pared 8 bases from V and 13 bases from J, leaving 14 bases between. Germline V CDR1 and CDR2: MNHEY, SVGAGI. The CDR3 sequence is CASGRRPRYF. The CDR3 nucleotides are TGTGCCAGCGGACGGCGGCCGAGGTACTTC.

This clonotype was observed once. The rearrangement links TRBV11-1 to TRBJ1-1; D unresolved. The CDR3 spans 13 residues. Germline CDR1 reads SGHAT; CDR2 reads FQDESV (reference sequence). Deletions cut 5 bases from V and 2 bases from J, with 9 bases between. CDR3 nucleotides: TGTGCCAGCAGCCCGTACGGTAACACTGAAGCTTTCTTT. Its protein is CASSPYGNTEAFF.

In DNA form, the CDR3 reads TGCGCCAGCAGCTTTGCACCTATCTCTGGAAACACCATATATTTT. The encoded protein is CASSFAPISGNTIYF. The chain links TRBV5-1 to TRBJ1-3; D gene unclear. Germline CDR1 and CDR2: SGHRS and YFSETQ. V dropped 2 bases and J dropped 0 bases, with 9 bases sitting between them. The CDR3 runs 15 residues.

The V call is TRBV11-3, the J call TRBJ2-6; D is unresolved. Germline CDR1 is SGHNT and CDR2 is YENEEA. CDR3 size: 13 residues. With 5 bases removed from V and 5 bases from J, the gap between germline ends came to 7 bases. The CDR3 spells CASSHARANVLTF. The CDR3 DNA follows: TGTGCCAGCAGCCACGCAAGGGCCAACGTCCTGACTTTC.

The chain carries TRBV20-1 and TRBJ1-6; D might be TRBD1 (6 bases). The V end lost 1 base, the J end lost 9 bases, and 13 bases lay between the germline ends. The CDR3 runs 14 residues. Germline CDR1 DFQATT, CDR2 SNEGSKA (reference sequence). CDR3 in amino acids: CSARAGGLISPLHF. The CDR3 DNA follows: TGCAGTGCTAGAGCGGGGGGGCTAATTTCACCCCTCCACTTT.

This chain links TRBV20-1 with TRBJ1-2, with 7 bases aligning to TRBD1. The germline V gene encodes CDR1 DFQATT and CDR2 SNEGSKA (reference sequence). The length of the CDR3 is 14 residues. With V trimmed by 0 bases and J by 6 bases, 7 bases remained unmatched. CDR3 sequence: CSARDQDRSDGYTF. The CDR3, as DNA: TGCAGTGCTAGAGACCAGGACAGGTCCGATGGCTACACCTTC.

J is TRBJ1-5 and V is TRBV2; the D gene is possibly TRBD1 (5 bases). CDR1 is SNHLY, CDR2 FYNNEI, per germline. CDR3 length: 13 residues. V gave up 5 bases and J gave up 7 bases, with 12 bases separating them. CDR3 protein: CASSSRQGQPQHF. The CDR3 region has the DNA TGTGCCAGCAGTTCCCGGCAGGGCCAGCCCCAGCATTTT.

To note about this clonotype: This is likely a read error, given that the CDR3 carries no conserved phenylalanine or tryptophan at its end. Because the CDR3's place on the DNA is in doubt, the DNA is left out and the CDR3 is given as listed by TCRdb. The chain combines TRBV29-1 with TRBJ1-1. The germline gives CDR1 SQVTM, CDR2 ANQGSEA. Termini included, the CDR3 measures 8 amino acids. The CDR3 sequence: CSVARRLA.

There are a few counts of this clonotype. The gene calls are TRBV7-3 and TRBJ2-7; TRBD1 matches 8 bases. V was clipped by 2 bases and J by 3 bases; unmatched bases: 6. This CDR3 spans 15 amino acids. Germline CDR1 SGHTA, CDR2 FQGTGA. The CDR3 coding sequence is TGTGCCAGCAGCTTAGCCCGGACAGGGAACTACGAGCAGTACTTC. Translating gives CASSLARTGNYEQYF.

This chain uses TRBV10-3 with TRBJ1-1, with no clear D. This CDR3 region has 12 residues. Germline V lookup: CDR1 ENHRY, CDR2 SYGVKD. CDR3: CGAAGTNTEAFF. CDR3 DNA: TGTGGAGCAGCGGGAACGAACACTGAAGCTTTCTTT.

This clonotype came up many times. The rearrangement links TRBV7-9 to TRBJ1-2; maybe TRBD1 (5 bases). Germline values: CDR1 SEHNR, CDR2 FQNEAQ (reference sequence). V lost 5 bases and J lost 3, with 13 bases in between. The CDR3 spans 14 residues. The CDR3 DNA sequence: TGTGCCAGCAGCCCAGGGACCGGGGACTATGGCTACACCTTC. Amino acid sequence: CASSPGTGDYGYTF.

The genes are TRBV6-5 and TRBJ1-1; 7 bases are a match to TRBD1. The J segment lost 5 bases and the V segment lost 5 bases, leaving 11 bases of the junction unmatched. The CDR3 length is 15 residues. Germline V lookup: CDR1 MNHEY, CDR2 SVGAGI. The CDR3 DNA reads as TGTGCCAGCAGTCCGGGACAGAGGCTTGGGACTGAAGCTTTCTTT. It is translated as CASSPGQRLGTEAFF.

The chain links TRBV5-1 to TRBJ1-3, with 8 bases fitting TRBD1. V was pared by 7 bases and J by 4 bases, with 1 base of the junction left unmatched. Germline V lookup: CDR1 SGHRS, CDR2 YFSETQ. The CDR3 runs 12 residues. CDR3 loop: CASGTGGNTIYF. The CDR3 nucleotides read TGCGCCAGCGGGACAGGAGGAAACACCATATATTTT.

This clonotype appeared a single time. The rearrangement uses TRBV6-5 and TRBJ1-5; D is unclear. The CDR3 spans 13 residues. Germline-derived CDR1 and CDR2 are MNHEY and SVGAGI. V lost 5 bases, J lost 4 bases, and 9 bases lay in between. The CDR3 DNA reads TGTGCCAGCAGTAGAGCAGTGAATCAGCCCCAGCATTTT. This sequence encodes CASSRAVNQPQHF.

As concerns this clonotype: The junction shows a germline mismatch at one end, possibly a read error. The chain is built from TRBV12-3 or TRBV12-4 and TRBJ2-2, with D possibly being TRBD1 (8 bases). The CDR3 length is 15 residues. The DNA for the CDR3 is TGTGCCAGCAGAGCGGGACAGGTGAACACCGGGGAGCCGTTTTTT. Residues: CASRAGQVNTGEPFF.

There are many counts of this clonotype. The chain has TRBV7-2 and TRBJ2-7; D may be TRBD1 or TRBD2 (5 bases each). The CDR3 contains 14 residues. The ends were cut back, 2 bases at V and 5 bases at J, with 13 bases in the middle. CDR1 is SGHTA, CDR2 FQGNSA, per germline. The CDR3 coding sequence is TGTGCCAGCAGCTTATCCGGGGACCGTCACGAGCAGTACTTC. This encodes CASSLSGDRHEQYF.

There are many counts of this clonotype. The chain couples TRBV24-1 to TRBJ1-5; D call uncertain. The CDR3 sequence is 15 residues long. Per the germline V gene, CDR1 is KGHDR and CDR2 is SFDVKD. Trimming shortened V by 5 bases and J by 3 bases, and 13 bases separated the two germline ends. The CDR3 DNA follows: TGTGCCACCAGTGGCCGGGCCGGGCCCAATCAGCCCCAGCATTTT. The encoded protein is CATSGRAGPNQPQHF.

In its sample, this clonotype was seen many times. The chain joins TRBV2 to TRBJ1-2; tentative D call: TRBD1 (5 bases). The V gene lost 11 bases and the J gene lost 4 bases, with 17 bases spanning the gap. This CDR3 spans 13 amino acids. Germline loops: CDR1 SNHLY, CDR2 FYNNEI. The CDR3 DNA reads TGTGCCGGGACTTCTGGGGCGAGCTATGGCTACACCTTC. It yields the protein CAGTSGASYGYTF.

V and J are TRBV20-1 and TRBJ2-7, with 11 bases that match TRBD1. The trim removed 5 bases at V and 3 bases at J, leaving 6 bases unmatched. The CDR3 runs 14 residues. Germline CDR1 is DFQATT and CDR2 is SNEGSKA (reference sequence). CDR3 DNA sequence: TGCAGTGCTCCATCCGGGACAGGGGGCTACGAGCAGTACTTC. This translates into CSAPSGTGGYEQYF.

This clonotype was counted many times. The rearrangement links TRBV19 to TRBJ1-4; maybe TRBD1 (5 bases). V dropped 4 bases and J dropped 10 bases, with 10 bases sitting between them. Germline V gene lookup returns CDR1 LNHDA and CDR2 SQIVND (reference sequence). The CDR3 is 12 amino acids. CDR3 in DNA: TGTGCCAGTAGTACATCGCAGGGAAAACTGTTTTTT. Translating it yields CASSTSQGKLFF.

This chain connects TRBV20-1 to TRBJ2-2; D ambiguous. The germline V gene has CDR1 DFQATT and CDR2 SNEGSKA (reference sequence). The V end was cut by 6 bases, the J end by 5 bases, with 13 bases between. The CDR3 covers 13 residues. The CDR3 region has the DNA TGCAGTGCCCTACTGGATCGGACCGGGGAGCTGTTTTTT. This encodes CSALLDRTGELFF.

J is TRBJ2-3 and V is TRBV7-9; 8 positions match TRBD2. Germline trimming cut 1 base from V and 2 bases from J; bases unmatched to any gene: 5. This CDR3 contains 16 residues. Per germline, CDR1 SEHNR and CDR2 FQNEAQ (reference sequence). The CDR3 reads CASSLVAGKATDTQYF. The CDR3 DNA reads TGTGCCAGCAGCTTAGTAGCGGGGAAGGCCACAGATACGCAGTATTTT.

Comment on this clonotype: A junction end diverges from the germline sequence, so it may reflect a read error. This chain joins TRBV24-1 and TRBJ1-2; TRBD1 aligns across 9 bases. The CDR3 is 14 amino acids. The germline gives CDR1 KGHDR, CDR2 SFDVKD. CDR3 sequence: CATSDAGQGYGHTF. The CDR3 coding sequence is TGTGCCACCAGTGATGCGGGACAGGGATATGGCCACACCTTC.

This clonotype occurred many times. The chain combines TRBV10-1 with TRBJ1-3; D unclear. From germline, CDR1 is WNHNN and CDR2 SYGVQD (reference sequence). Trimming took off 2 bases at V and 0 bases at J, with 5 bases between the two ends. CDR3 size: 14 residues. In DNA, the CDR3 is TGCGCCAGCAGTGAGGACCGCTCTGGAAACACCATATATTTT. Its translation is CASSEDRSGNTIYF.

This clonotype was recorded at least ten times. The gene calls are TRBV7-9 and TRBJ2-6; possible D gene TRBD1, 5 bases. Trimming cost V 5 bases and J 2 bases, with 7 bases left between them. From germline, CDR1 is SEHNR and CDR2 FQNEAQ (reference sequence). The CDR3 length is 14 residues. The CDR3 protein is CASSQGAGANVLTF. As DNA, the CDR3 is TGTGCCAGCAGCCAGGGTGCTGGGGCCAACGTCCTGACTTTC. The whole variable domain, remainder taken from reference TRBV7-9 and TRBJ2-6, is DTGVSQNPRHKITKRGQNVTFRCDPISEHNRLYWYRQTLGQGPEFLTYFQNEAQLEKSRLLSDRFSAERPKGSFSTLEIQRTEQGDSAMYLCASSQGAGANVLTFGAGSRLTVL.